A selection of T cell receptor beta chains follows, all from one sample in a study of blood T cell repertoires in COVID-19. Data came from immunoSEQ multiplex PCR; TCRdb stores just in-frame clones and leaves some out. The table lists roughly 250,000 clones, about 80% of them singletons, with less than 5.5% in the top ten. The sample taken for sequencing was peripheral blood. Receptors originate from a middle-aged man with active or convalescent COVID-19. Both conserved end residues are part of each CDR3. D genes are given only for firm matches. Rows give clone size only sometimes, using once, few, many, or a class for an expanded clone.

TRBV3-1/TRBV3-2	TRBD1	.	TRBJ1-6	TGTGCCAGCAGCCAAGGGACAGGGGGCGTTTCACCCCTCCACTTT	CASSQGTGGVSPLHF
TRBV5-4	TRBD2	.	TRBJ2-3	TGTGCCAGCAGCGGAATAGCGGGGGGGGTCACAGATACGCAGTATTTT	CASSGIAGGVTDTQYF
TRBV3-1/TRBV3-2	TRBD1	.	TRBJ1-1	TGTGCCAGCAGCCGCGACAGGGGGGGTGGGACTGAAGCTTTCTTT	CASSRDRGGGTEAFF
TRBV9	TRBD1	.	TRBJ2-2	TGTGCCAGCAGCGATTCCGGGACAGGGAACACCGGGGAGCTGTTTTTT	CASSDSGTGNTGELFF
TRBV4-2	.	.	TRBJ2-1	TGTGCCAGCAGCCAAGATGGTAGCTTCGATGAGCAGTTCTTC	CASSQDGSFDEQFF
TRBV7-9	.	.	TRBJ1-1	TGTGCCAGCAGCTTTCAGGGGATGAACACTGAAGCTTTCTTT	CASSFQGMNTEAFF
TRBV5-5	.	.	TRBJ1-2	TGTGCCAGCAGCTTGGGGGGAGTTAACTATGGCTACACCTTC	CASSLGGVNYGYTF
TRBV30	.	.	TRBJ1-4	TGTGCCTGTCTCGAATGGGCTGAAAAACTGTTTTTT	CACLEWAEKLFF
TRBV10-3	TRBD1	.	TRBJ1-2	TGTGCCATCACCTTCGACAGGGGTCGGACAGACTATGGCTACACCTTC	CAITFDRGRTDYGYTF
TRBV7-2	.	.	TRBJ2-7	TGTGCCAGCAGCACAGGGTTTTTTGGGGAGCAGTACTTC	CASSTGFFGEQYF
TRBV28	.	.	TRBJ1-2	TGTGCCAGCAGTTATGCGGGGGGGGGCTACACCTTC	CASSYAGGGYTF
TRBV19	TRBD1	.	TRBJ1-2	TGTGCCAGTCGACAGGGTGGGAACTATGGCTACACCTTC	CASRQGGNYGYTF
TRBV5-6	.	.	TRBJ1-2	TGTGCCAGCAGCTTGGACTACTCTGGCTACACCTTC	CASSLDYSGYTF
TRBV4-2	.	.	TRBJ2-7	TGTGCCAGCAGCCAACCGCGGTTGGGGGGAATCTACGAGCAGTACTTC	CASSQPRLGGIYEQYF
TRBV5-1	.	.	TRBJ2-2	TGCGCCAGCAGCTCGGGGGGCACCTACACCGGGGAGCTGTTTTTT	CASSSGGTYTGELFF
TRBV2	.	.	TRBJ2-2	TGTGCCAGCAGTGGGCAGGGGGGGAACACCGGGGAGCTGTTTTTT	CASSGQGGNTGELFF
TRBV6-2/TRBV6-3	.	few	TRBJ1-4	TGTGCCAGCAGTTCCCCGGACAAGTCATCCGAAAAACTGTTTTTT	CASSSPDKSSEKLFF
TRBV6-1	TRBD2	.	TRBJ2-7	TGTGCCAGCAGTGCCAAAATCGGGGGGGGGACCTCCTACGAGCAGTACTTC	CASSAKIGGGTSYEQYF
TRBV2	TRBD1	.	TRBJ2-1	TGTGCCAGGGAGGGACAGGGACGGGGGGAGCAGTTCTTC	CAREGQGRGEQFF
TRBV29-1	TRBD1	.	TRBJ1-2	TGCAGCGTTGACGACAGGGGGGACTATGGCTACACCTTC	CSVDDRGDYGYTF
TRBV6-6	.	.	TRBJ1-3	TGTGCCAGCAGTACATCAGGGCCTGGAAACACCATATATTTT	CASSTSGPGNTIYF
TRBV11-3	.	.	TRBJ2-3	TGTGCCAGCAGCTTAGGGCGGGGTTCAGATACGCAGTATTTT	CASSLGRGSDTQYF
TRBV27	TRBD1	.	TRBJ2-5	TGTGCCAGCAGTCCTACTACAGGGGTCAACCAAGAGACCCAGTACTTC	CASSPTTGVNQETQYF
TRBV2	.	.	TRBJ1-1	TGTGCCAGCGCCGGGGGTAGGAACACTGAAGCTTTCTTT	CASAGGRNTEAFF
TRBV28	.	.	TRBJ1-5	TGTGCCAGCAGTTTAGGGTCAGGGAACAGCAATCAGCCCCAGCATTTT	CASSLGSGNSNQPQHF
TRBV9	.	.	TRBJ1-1	TGTGCCAGCAGCGGGCGGGGGGACGGTGAAGCTTTCTTT	CASSGRGDGEAFF
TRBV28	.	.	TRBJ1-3	TGTGCCAGCACCCCCCAGGCAGGAGGAAACACCATATATTTT	CASTPQAGGNTIYF
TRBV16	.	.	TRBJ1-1	TGTGCCAGCAAGGAGGGGCTGAGGAACACTGAAGCTTTCTTT	CASKEGLRNTEAFF
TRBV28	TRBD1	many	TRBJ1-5	TGTGCCAGCAGTGACAGGGCGCGCCAGCCCCAGCATTTT	CASSDRARQPQHF
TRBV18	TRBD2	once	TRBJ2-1	TGTGCCAGCTCACCTCCGGGACTAGCGGGGCACTTAGGAGAGCAGTTCTTC	CASSPPGLAGHLGEQFF
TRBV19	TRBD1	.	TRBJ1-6	TGTGCCAGTAGTATGGGACAGGATAATTCACCCCTCCACTTT	CASSMGQDNSPLHF
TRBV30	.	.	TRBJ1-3	TGTGCCTGGAGTGTGGGGCGCTCTGGAAACACCATATATTTT	CAWSVGRSGNTIYF
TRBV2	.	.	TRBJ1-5	TGTGCCAGCAGTGAGGTGATATCAAACTCCCAGCATTTT	CASSEVISNSQHF
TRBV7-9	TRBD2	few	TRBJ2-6	TGTGCCAGCGGCGGCGGGGGTAAGGGGGCCAACGTCCTGACTTTC	CASGGGGKGANVLTF
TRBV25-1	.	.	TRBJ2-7	TGTGCCAGTATATCCGGGCAGGGCGGCGAGCAGTACTTC	CASISGQGGEQYF
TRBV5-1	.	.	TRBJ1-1	TGCGCCAGCAGCTTGAGCGAGAACACTGAAGCTTTCTTT	CASSLSENTEAFF
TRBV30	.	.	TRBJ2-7	TGTGCCTGGACTACAGGGTACGAGCAGTACTTC	CAWTTGYEQYF
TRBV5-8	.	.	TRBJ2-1	TGTGCCAGCGTACTCGGGGGTGAGCAGTTCTTC	CASVLGGEQFF
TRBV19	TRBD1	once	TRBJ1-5	TGTGCCAGTAGTACTCCAGCCGGGACAGGGCCCAATCAGCCCCAGCATTTT	CASSTPAGTGPNQPQHF
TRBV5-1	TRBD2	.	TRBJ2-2	TGCGCCAGCAGCTTAAGCGGGAAAAACACCGGGGAGCTGTTTTTT	CASSLSGKNTGELFF
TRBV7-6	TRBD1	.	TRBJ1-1	TGTGCCAGCAGGGACAGGTTGGGGGTGAACACTGAAGCTTTCTTT	CASRDRLGVNTEAFF
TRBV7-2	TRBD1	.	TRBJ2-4	TGTGCCAGCAGCCTCGACAGGGTTGACATTCAGTACTTC	CASSLDRVDIQYF
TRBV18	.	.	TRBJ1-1	TGTGCCAGCTCACCCCTGGAGGGCCGGGCTGAAGCTTTCTTT	CASSPLEGRAEAFF
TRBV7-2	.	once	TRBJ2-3	TGTGCCAGCAGACCGTTAGGGGGCACAGATACGCAGTATTTT	CASRPLGGTDTQYF
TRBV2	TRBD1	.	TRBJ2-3	TGTGCCAGCAGTGCAGACAGGGGCGGAGATACGCAGTATTTT	CASSADRGGDTQYF
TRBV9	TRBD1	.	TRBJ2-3	TGTGCCAGCAGCATACAGGGGGCCCTCACAGATACGCAGTATTTT	CASSIQGALTDTQYF
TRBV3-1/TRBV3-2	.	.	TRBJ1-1	TGTGCCAGCAGCCAAGATTACCCAGGGTGGTCGAACGTGAACACTGAAGCTTTCTTT	CASSQDYPGWSNVNTEAFF
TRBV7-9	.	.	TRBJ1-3	TGTGCCAGCAGCCCTGATCCTGGCGGAAACACCATATATTTT	CASSPDPGGNTIYF
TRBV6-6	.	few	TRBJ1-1	TGTGCCAGCAGTTACGCCCCACAGGAGATTGGGACTGAAGCTTTCTTT	CASSYAPQEIGTEAFF
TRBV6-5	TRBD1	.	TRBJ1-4	TGTGCCAGCAGTCGGGACAGAGATAATGAAAAACTGTTTTTT	CASSRDRDNEKLFF